This TCR beta chain was identified during a study of blood T cell repertoires in COVID-19 (dated by TCRdb to 2018 to 2021). For context, the study as a whole: The collaborator samples originated in the United States, Italy and Spain and spanned the acute and convalescent phases of COVID-19. The material from the prospective study consisted of cDNA or gDNA derived from T cells, B-cell-depleted T cells, or PBMCs. Subjects who had been exposed to COVID-19, were actively infected with it, or had recovered from it provided the deeply sampled blood TCRbeta repertoires that made up the dataset. The repertoires were released in a freely available public database intended as a resource for research on the immune response to SARS-CoV-2. The samples were drawn from two sources: the first 160 participants of the ongoing ImmuneRACE study, and some 1,300 subjects contributed by 6 global collaborators. Nearly every sample came with metadata listing a de-identified subject ID, COVID-19 status, age in years and sex. HLA class I and class II types, where available, came from metadata supplied by the sample provider rather than from assay-based typing.

The investigation overall reported the following: The quantity of clinical and demographic metadata differed by source and by participant and was supplied without curation.

With respect to this clone: No cognate antigen has been identified for it. One base away there is no much larger clone; base qualities are not given.

The germline V gene (reference sequence) gives CDR1 as LNHDA and CDR2 as SQIVND. The CDR3 runs 12 residues from the cysteine to the phenylalanine. The retained sequence is limited to the CDR3, 36 bases, with the frame set at the first base. The germline ends are 10 bases apart after V is trimmed by 8 bases and J by 5 bases. The collaborating institutions used their own protocols to collect whole blood in K2EDTA tubes. For TCRbeta analysis, collaborators shipped samples as frozen whole blood, isolated PBMCs, or DNA extracted from either of those sample types. TCRbeta CDR3 regions were amplified from genomic DNA by means of the immunoSEQ Assay, a bias-controlled multiplex PCR. The study's processing was this. The number of nucleated cells in each sample was estimated from the amplification of reference gene primers within the assay. To quantify the absolute abundance of each unique TCRbeta CDR3 rearrangement, sequence reads were collapsed and filtered. For each sample, productive Simpson clonality was calculated as the square root of Simpson's diversity index over productive rearrangements. TCRdb holds this immuneACCESS table with in-frame rearrangements only. Some clones are missing; in checked studies, unresolved V genes explain under half, and the rest has no known cause. V, J and clone size were drawn from that table, and D and trimming were deduced from the DNA. In this sample the table shows around 190,000 clones, 85% of which occur a single time. Around 7.5% of the sample lies in the top ten.

The chain was built from TRBV19 and TRBJ2-1; the D gene cannot be resolved reliably. Sequenced: peripheral blood. This TCR came from a woman aged 60-75 years with acute or convalescent COVID-19. The nucleotide sequence reads as follows: TGTGCCAGTCGTCTGGGCAACAATGAGCAGTTCTTC. Its translation is CASRLGNNEQFF.